These 27 T cell receptor beta chains share one sample of origin, sequenced in a study of T cells in localized non-small cell lung cancer. Produced via immunoSEQ multiplex PCR; TCRdb's table is partial and in-frame only. This sample has some 11,000 clones, with roughly 90% found just once. The sequenced sample was peripheral blood, obtained before any cancer treatment. The receptor set was obtained from a male donor at least 60 years old with stage III lung adenocarcinoma.

The rearrangement links TRBV12-2 to TRBJ1-2; the listed D gene, TRBD1, was not tested against the DNA. TRBV12-2 is labeled a pseudogene. CDR3 size: 19 residues. The CDR3 protein is CASRHCHDRNTKLIYGYTF. The CDR3 region has the DNA TGTGCAAGTCGCCACTGCCACGACAGAAATACTAAACTGATCTATGGCTACACCTTC.

The chain carries TRBV18 and TRBJ1-2, with D uncertain. The ends were cut back, 5 bases at V and 7 bases at J, with 17 bases in the middle. The CDR3 totals 14 residues. In germline, CDR1 is KGHSH, CDR2 LQKENI. CDR3 nucleotides: TGTGCCAGCTCAATACCCGGAGGAATCCGTGGCTACACCTTC. Its protein is CASSIPGGIRGYTF. Full variable domain (remainder filled in from reference TRBV18 and TRBJ1-2): NAGVMQNPRHLVRRRGQEARLRCSPMKGHSHVYWYRQLPEEGLKFMVYLQKENIIDESGMPKERFSAEFPKEGPSILRIQQVVRGDSAAYFCASSIPGGIRGYTFGSGTRLTVV.

This chain connects TRBV5-4 to TRBJ2-1; tentative D call: TRBD2 (5 bases). CDR3 length: 14 amino acids. Trimming took off 0 bases at V and 8 bases at J, with 12 bases between the two ends. Germline loops: CDR1 SGHNT, CDR2 YYREEE (reference sequence). The CDR3 protein is CASSLARGSYEQFF. For the CDR3, the DNA is TGTGCCAGCAGCTTGGCCCGAGGGAGTTATGAGCAGTTCTTC.

This sequence joins TRBV5-4 and TRBJ1-2; D is possibly TRBD1 (5 bases). This CDR3 is 14 amino acids long. Germline V gives CDR1 SGHNT, CDR2 YYREEE (reference sequence). The V and J ends lost 7 bases and 3 bases respectively, with 16 bases between them. CDR3 in DNA: TGTGCCAGCCGAAGAGGGGCCATAGACTATGGCTACACCTTC. Protein: CASRRGAIDYGYTF.

The chain carries TRBV28 and TRBJ2-6; D uncertain. The CDR3 runs 11 residues. Germline V lookup: CDR1 MDHEN, CDR2 SYDVKM. V shed 9 bases and J shed 2 bases, with 2 bases lying between them. The CDR3 loop is CASTGANVLTF. DNA for the CDR3: TGTGCCAGTACTGGGGCCAACGTCCTGACTTTC.

The V gene is TRBV28, the J gene TRBJ2-7, with a tentative D call TRBD2 (8 bases). The CDR3 is 15 residues long. Germline-derived CDR1 and CDR2 are MDHEN and SYDVKM. V lost 6 bases to trimming and J lost 6 bases, with 21 bases between them. CDR3 bases: TGTGCCAGCAGCCCCAGGACAGGCGGGAGGCGCGAGCAGTACTTC. It is translated as CASSPRTGGRREQYF. The whole variable domain, remainder taken from reference TRBV28 and TRBJ2-7, is DVKVTQSSRYLVKRTGEKVFLECVQDMDHENMFWYRQDPGLGLRLIYFSYDVKMKEKGDIPEGYSVSREKKERFSLILESASTNQTSMYLCASSPRTGGRREQYFGPGTRLTVT.

The chain links TRBV30 to TRBJ1-1; D call uncertain. The V end lost 0 bases, the J end lost 10 bases, and 12 bases lay between the germline ends. The CDR3 is 12 residues long. CDR1 is GTSNPN and CDR2 is SVGIG in the germline V gene (reference sequence). Here the CDR3 DNA reads TGTGCCTGGAGTGTACAAGACGGAGGAGCTTTCTTT. It translates to CAWSVQDGGAFF.

The chain is built from TRBV5-1 and TRBJ2-3; D might be TRBD2 (6 bases). Germline loops: CDR1 SGHRS, CDR2 YFSETQ. CDR3 length: 14 amino acids. V dropped 6 bases and J dropped 3 bases, with 14 bases sitting between them. The CDR3 sequence is CASNGGGWTDTQYF. The CDR3 coding sequence is TGCGCCAGCAACGGGGGTGGGTGGACAGATACGCAGTATTTT. The full variable domain, in which reference TRBV5-1 and TRBJ2-3 provide the parts outside the CDR3, is KAGVTQTPRYLIKTRGQQVTLSCSPISGHRSVSWYQQTPGQGLQFLFEYFSETQRNKGNFPGRFSGRQFSNSRSEMNVSTLELGDSALYLCASNGGGWTDTQYFGPGTRLTVL.

The genes are TRBV5-6 and TRBJ2-7; TRBD1 is a possible D gene (6 bases). Trimming pared 2 bases from V and 4 bases from J, leaving 7 bases between. Germline V gene data show CDR1 as SGHDT and CDR2 as YYEEEE. The length of the CDR3 is 12 residues. The CDR3: CASSFGQYEQYF. In DNA form, the CDR3 reads TGTGCCAGCAGCTTCGGACAGTACGAGCAGTACTTC.

This chain joins TRBV25-1 and TRBJ2-3; the match to TRBD2 covers 7 bases. The CDR3 length is 15 residues. The ends lost 4 bases at V and 1 base at J; junction bases unmatched: 5. The germline V gene encodes CDR1 MGHDK and CDR2 SYGVNS. The CDR3 region has the DNA TGTGCCAGCAGTGCGCGTAGCGGGCGCACAGATACGCAGTATTTT. It translates to CASSARSGRTDTQYF. The complete variable domain, with remaining parts taken from reference TRBV25-1 and TRBJ2-3, reads EADIYQTPRYLVIGTGKKITLECSQTMGHDKMYWYQQDPGMELHLIHYSYGVNSTEKGDLSSESTVSRIRTEHFPLTLESARPSHTSQYLCASSARSGRTDTQYFGPGTRLTVL.

The chain has TRBV6-5 and TRBJ1-3; TRBD1 might be the D (5 bases). Trimming removed 9 bases from V and 2 bases from J, with 14 bases in between. The CDR3 has 14 amino acids. The V gene's germline CDR1 is MNHEY and CDR2 SVGAGI. CDR3 in DNA: TGTGCCAGTAGAGAGGAAGGGGCTGGAAACACCATATATTTT. This codes for CASREEGAGNTIYF.

This chain joins TRBV28 and TRBJ2-1; D remains ambiguous. Germline V gene sequence: CDR1 MDHEN, CDR2 SYDVKM. V dropped 2 bases and J dropped 5 bases, with 10 bases sitting between them. The CDR3 runs to 14 residues. Written as DNA, the CDR3 is TGTGCCAGCAGTTTAAATGGTAGGAACAATGAGCAGTTCTTC. It specifies CASSLNGRNNEQFF.

V usage is TRBV7-8 and J usage is TRBJ2-1; 7 bases line up with TRBD2. This CDR3 is built from 13 residues. V was pared by 5 bases and J by 6 bases, with 4 bases of the junction left unmatched. From germline, CDR1 is SGHVS and CDR2 FQNEAQ. The CDR3 nucleotides read TGTGCCAGCAGCCGCGGACTAGTCAATGAGCAGTTCTTC. This encodes CASSRGLVNEQFF.

V is TRBV18 and J is TRBJ2-1, with TRBD1 matching over 7 bases. Unmatched junction bases numbered 10, after V lost 3 bases and J lost 2 bases. The CDR3 has 17 amino acids. CDR1 is KGHSH, CDR2 LQKENI, per germline. CDR3 in DNA: TGTGCCAGCTCACCCGTAACAGGGGTTTCTCCCTACAATGAGCAGTTCTTC. This sequence encodes CASSPVTGVSPYNEQFF.

The chain has TRBV28 and TRBJ1-1, with D hard to call. Germline-derived CDR1 and CDR2 are MDHEN and SYDVKM. CDR3 length: 11 residues. Trimming left V 6 bases short and J 6 bases short, with 8 bases between. For the CDR3, the DNA is TGTGCCAGCAGAGGGAGGCCTGAAGCTTTCTTT. This translates into CASRGRPEAFF.

V usage is TRBV29-1 and J usage is TRBJ2-3; D is undetermined. Trimming removed 4 bases at V and 1 base at J, with 9 bases between. The CDR3 has 13 amino acids. The germline V gene has CDR1 SQVTM and CDR2 ANQGSEA. The CDR3 loop reads CSVVGHRTDTQYF. Written as DNA, the CDR3 is TGCAGCGTTGTCGGGCACCGCACAGATACGCAGTATTTT.

This clone has a single count. V gene TRBV27 combines with J gene TRBJ1-1; 9 bases fit TRBD1. Germline V lookup: CDR1 MNHEY, CDR2 SMNVEV (reference sequence). V lost 7 bases, J lost 1 base, and 13 bases stayed unmatched. The CDR3 has 17 amino acids. In DNA, the CDR3 is TGTGCCAGCATCGCACGGGGGGACAGGGTGGAGAACACTGAAGCTTTCTTT. Its protein product is CASIARGDRVENTEAFF.

V usage is TRBV30 and J usage is TRBJ2-7; tentative D call: TRBD1 (5 bases). Germline V lookup: CDR1 GTSNPN, CDR2 SVGIG (reference sequence). V lost 1 base, J lost 3 bases, and 13 bases lay in between. The CDR3 consists of 14 residues. CDR3: CAWSAVGGHYEQYF. CDR3 nucleotide sequence: TGTGCCTGGAGTGCAGTTGGCGGACACTACGAGCAGTACTTC.

This CDR3 reads CASSGRTGDSGANVLTF. The CDR3 nucleotides are TGTGCCAGCAGTGGTCGGACAGGGGATTCTGGGGCCAACGTCCTGACTTTC. The chain carries TRBV25-1 and TRBJ2-6, with 9 nucleotides matching TRBD1. Germline assignment: CDR1 MGHDK and CDR2 SYGVNS. Unmatched junction bases numbered 5, after V lost 4 bases and J lost 1 base. The CDR3 has 17 amino acids.

The chain joins TRBV9 to TRBJ2-7; no clear D. V dropped 0 bases and J dropped 5 bases, with 12 bases sitting between them. This CDR3 contains 14 residues. CDR1 is SGDLS, CDR2 YYNGEE, per germline. The CDR3 spells CASSVVEPSHEQYF. DNA of the CDR3: TGTGCCAGCAGCGTAGTCGAACCTTCCCACGAGCAGTACTTC.

The rearrangement joins TRBV28 to TRBJ2-2; D unresolved. Per germline, CDR1 MDHEN and CDR2 SYDVKM. CDR3 size: 13 residues. V dropped 2 bases and J dropped 9 bases, with 10 bases sitting between them. CDR3 bases: TGTGCCAGCAGTTTAGTCCTAGTCCGGGAGCTGTTTTTT. Translation: CASSLVLVRELFF.

The V gene is TRBV6-5, the J gene TRBJ1-1; 7 bases match TRBD1. This CDR3 region has 11 residues. The germline CDR1 and CDR2 sequences are MNHEY and SVGAGI. The V gene end was trimmed by 6 bases and the J gene end by 9 bases; junction bases not matched to a gene: 4. The CDR3 spells CASRDRDQAFF. CDR3 DNA sequence: TGTGCCAGCAGAGACAGGGACCAAGCTTTCTTT.

The chain recombines TRBV18 with TRBJ2-5, with TRBD2 identical over 7 bases. This CDR3 is built from 14 residues. The trim removed 8 bases at V and 2 bases at J, leaving 8 bases unmatched. CDR1 is KGHSH, CDR2 LQKENI, per germline. Written as DNA, the CDR3 is TGTGCCAGCAGCGCCGGACTAGGACAAGAGACCCAGTACTTC. Amino acid sequence: CASSAGLGQETQYF.

V is TRBV15 and J is TRBJ1-5; maybe TRBD1 (5 bases). The CDR3 runs 12 residues. The germline V gene encodes CDR1 LNHNV and CDR2 YYDKDF (reference sequence). V was trimmed by 8 bases and J by 10 bases, leaving 15 bases between them. The CDR3 DNA reads TGTGCCACCTCGACAGTCATTTCACCCCAGCATTTT. Translated: CATSTVISPQHF.

The chain carries TRBV7-2 and TRBJ2-2; 9 positions match TRBD2. After removal of 5 bases from V and 7 bases from J, the junction contained 8 bases not matched to a gene. The CDR3 sequence is 15 residues long. Germline V lookup: CDR1 SGHTA, CDR2 FQGNSA. The CDR3 sequence: CASSPLFSGSGELFF. CDR3 DNA: TGTGCCAGCAGCCCATTATTTAGCGGGAGCGGGGAGCTGTTTTTT.

The chain uses TRBV27 and TRBJ1-6, with D perhaps TRBD1 (5 bases). The CDR3 sequence is 15 residues long. Germline V gives CDR1 MNHEY, CDR2 SMNVEV (reference sequence). V lost 7 bases and J 5 bases, leaving 15 bases between the germline ends. The CDR3, as DNA: TGTGCCAGCATTAGTCGGATGGGGCATAATTCACCCCTCCACTTT. Protein sequence: CASISRMGHNSPLHF.

The DNA of the CDR3 is TGTGCCAGCAGCCTCGTCGTATCAGGGACCGGGGAGCTGTTTTTT. Protein sequence: CASSLVVSGTGELFF. The chain uses TRBV7-2 and TRBJ2-2, with D tentatively TRBD1 (5 bases). The CDR3 is 15 residues long. Germline V lookup: CDR1 SGHTA, CDR2 FQGNSA. V was pared by 5 bases and J by 5 bases, with 15 bases between.